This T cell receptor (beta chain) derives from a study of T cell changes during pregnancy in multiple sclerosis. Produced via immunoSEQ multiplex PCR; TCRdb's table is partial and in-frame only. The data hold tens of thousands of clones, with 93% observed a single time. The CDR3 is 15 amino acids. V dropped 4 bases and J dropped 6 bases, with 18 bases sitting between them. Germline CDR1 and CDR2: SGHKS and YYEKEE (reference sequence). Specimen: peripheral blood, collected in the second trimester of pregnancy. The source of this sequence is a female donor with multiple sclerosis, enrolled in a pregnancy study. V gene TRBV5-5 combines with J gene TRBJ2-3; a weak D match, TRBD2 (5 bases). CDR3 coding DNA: TGTGCCAGCAGCCGGAGAGGGATGGAAGATGATACGCAGTATTTT. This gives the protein CASSRRGMEDDTQYF.